Below, 2 T cell receptor beta chains from the same sample are listed, as sequenced in a study of blood T cell repertoires in COVID-19. Sequencing was performed with immunoSEQ multiplex PCR; in TCRdb, only in-frame clones are kept and a portion is missing. The table shows roughly 140,000 clones, with roughly 80% occurring only once. Sequencing input: peripheral blood. Source of these receptors: a man between 65 and 80 years old who had recovered from COVID-19.

This clone occurred a few times. V gene TRBV15 combines with J gene TRBJ2-2, with D tentatively TRBD2 (6 bases). Germline CDR1 and CDR2: LNHNV and YYDKDF (reference sequence). This CDR3 spans 16 amino acids. Trimming took 0 bases from V and 3 from J, leaving 11 bases between them. CDR3 DNA sequence: TGTGCCACCAGCAGAGATCTCGGGGGTCACACCGGGGAGCTGTTTTTT. Its protein is CATSRDLGGHTGELFF.

This chain connects TRBV18 to TRBJ1-1, with D perhaps matching TRBD1 (5 bases). This CDR3 has 15 amino acids. With 3 bases removed from V and 1 base from J, the gap between germline ends came to 12 bases. Germline values: CDR1 KGHSH, CDR2 LQKENI. CDR3 residues: CASSPLGHENTEAFF. As DNA, the CDR3 is TGTGCCAGCTCACCCTTGGGGCACGAGAACACTGAAGCTTTCTTT.